A single sample gave rise to the 5 T cell receptor beta chains below, sequenced in a study of OX40 agonist ivuxolimab in advanced cancers. Data came from immunoSEQ multiplex PCR; TCRdb stores just in-frame clones and leaves some out. The table records under 40,000 clones, about 76% of them present only once. Sequenced material: CD4+ or CD8+ T cells sorted from blood, taken in a trial of the OX40 agonist ivuxolimab. Receptors originate from an adult with an advanced solid tumor such as melanoma, head and neck, liver or kidney cancer.

V usage is TRBV27 and J usage is TRBJ1-5; D unresolved. Germline values: CDR1 MNHEY, CDR2 SMNVEV (reference sequence). V lost 0 bases to trimming and J lost 6 bases, with 6 bases between them. This CDR3 is built from 13 residues. CDR3 nucleotides: TGTGCCAGCAGTTTATCTGCTTCTCAGCCCCAGCATTTT. Translating it yields CASSLSASQPQHF.

Only one count was recorded for this clone. The chain joins TRBV5-1 to TRBJ2-3, with D unclear. Trimming removed 2 bases from V and 0 bases from J, with 4 bases in between. Germline CDR1 is SGHRS and CDR2 is YFSETQ. This CDR3 has 13 amino acids. CDR3 amino acids: CASSFSSTDTQYF. The CDR3 region has the DNA TGCGCCAGCAGCTTTTCTAGCACAGATACGCAGTATTTT. Together with reference TRBV5-1 and TRBJ2-3, the CDR3 gives the full variable domain: KAGVTQTPRYLIKTRGQQVTLSCSPISGHRSVSWYQQTPGQGLQFLFEYFSETQRNKGNFPGRFSGRQFSNSRSEMNVSTLELGDSALYLCASSFSSTDTQYFGPGTRLTVL.

The chain is built from TRBV10-3 and TRBJ2-7; D call uncertain. Germline CDR1 and CDR2: ENHRY and SYGVKD. V lost 7 bases, J lost 3 bases, and 10 bases lay in between. CDR3 length: 12 residues. CDR3 sequence: CAITPTGYEQYF. The CDR3 coding sequence is TGTGCCATCACCCCGACGGGCTACGAGCAGTACTTC.

CDR3 nucleotide sequence: TGCGCCAGCAGCTTTGGCGGTTATAATGAAAAACTGTTTTTT. Translated: CASSFGGYNEKLFF. The rearrangement joins TRBV5-1 to TRBJ1-4; D is undetermined. Trimming stripped 2 bases from V and 4 bases from J, with 9 bases between. The CDR3 sequence is 14 residues long. The germline gives CDR1 SGHRS, CDR2 YFSETQ.

This rearrangement joins TRBV25-1 to TRBJ2-1, with TRBD2 matching over 8 bases. Germline CDR1 reads MGHDK; CDR2 reads SYGVNS. The V and J ends lost 0 bases and 4 bases, in that order; junction bases with no gene match: 5. The CDR3 runs 16 residues. CDR3 loop: CASSEYSIAGYNEQFF. The CDR3 DNA follows: TGTGCCAGCAGTGAATATAGCATAGCGGGGTACAATGAGCAGTTCTTC.